This T cell receptor beta chain is drawn from a study of T cells in Graves' hyperthyroidism and ophthalmopathy. With 3 bases removed from V and 4 bases from J, the gap between germline ends came to 9 bases. The CDR3 covers 13 residues. Germline CDR1 and CDR2: MDHEN and SYDVKM. Comments on this clonotype: Its specificity is not known.

The investigators amplified TCR beta CDR3 regions from RNA transcripts. The primer set for the first-round RT-PCR of the TCR CDR3 was HTBI. Via MiXCR, TCRdb re-called the multiplex PCR reads, giving one row per CDR3 protein. The table lists approximately 400,000 distinct CDR3 sequences, more than 13% of them singletons. Study-wide points: Most expanded thyroid clonotypes above 0.001 recurred in blood.

The chain is built from TRBV28 and TRBJ2-5; D call uncertain. The sequenced material came from blood. The clonotype was recovered from a woman between 25 and 40 years old with Graves' hyperthyroidism. CDR3 amino acids: CASSFQGIETQYF. DNA for the CDR3: TGTGCCAGCAGTTTTCAAGGGATAGAGACCCAGTACTTC.